The sequence of this TCR beta chain was determined in a study of CD8 T cells in ankylosing spondylitis. Findings of the study overall: Blood from ankylosing spondylitis patients appeared to carry a characteristic roughly 8-variant TCR beta motif. Certain motif variants had earlier been reported in reactive arthritis synovial fluid and blood.

TCRdb fed the 5' RACE reads into MiXCR, producing one record per CDR3 protein. The sample comprises about 220,000 distinct CDR3 sequences, 6% to 8.5% of which are singletons, and 13% to 15% rests with the top ten. Remarks on this clonotype: The target antigen is unknown. A read error may explain this, as a much larger clone is one base away.

The germline V gene has CDR1 SGHDT and CDR2 YYEEEE. V dropped 5 bases and J dropped 3 bases, with 11 bases sitting between them. The CDR3 is made up of 13 amino acids. The sequencing input was blood, either unsorted or a sorted T cell fraction (not recorded which). The chain links TRBV5-6 to TRBJ2-5; the D gene is possibly TRBD2 (5 bases). The receptor was isolated from a male donor with ankylosing spondylitis. The CDR3 spells CASRLIAKETQYF. The CDR3 region has the DNA TGTGCCAGCAGGTTGATAGCGAAAGAGACCCAGTACTTC.